These T cell receptor beta chains were read from a single sample in a study of T cell responses to AZD1222 COVID-19 vaccine. TCRdb keeps only in-frame clones here, not all; method: immunoSEQ multiplex PCR. The profile shows 100,000 to 150,000 clones, 88% of them singletons. The sample here was peripheral blood, taken on day 0 of AZD1222 vaccination. The receptors were sampled from an adult in good health. CDR3s include the opening cysteine and the closing phenylalanine or tryptophan. A D gene is named only where the DNA matches it firmly. Some rows have no size entry. The others give once, few or many, or a class for an expanded clone.

d_call	clone_size	v_call	j_call	cdr3_aa	cdr3_nt
-	-	TRBV7-2	TRBJ2-5	CASSFSGTYQETQYF	TGTGCCAGCAGCTTCTCAGGGACGTACCAAGAGACCCAGTACTTC
-	-	TRBV4-1	TRBJ1-1	CASSQYRLGSNTEAFF	TGCGCCAGCAGCCAGTACCGCTTAGGGTCCAACACTGAAGCTTTCTTT
-	-	TRBV3-1/TRBV3-2	TRBJ2-5	CASSLYGGETQYF	TGTGCCAGCAGCCTATATGGGGGAGAGACCCAGTACTTC
-	-	TRBV27	TRBJ1-4	CASSRGRPNEKLFF	TGTGCCAGCAGCAGAGGGAGGCCGAATGAAAAACTGTTTTTT
-	-	TRBV7-2	TRBJ2-3	CASSYRIDTQYF	TGTGCCAGCAGCTACCGGATAGATACGCAGTATTTT
TRBD2	-	TRBV4-2	TRBJ2-1	CASSQDPTVAGGNNEQFF	TGTGCCAGCAGCCAAGATCCTACCGTAGCGGGGGGGAACAATGAGCAGTTCTTC
-	-	TRBV11-3	TRBJ2-2	CASSLDGYAGELFF	TGTGCCAGCAGCTTAGACGGATATGCCGGGGAGCTGTTTTTT
-	-	TRBV7-9	TRBJ1-2	CASSLAGVEGYTF	TGTGCCAGCAGCTTAGCCGGGGTAGAGGGCTACACCTTC
-	-	TRBV28	TRBJ2-1	CASYGSSPNEQFF	TGTGCCAGCTACGGGTCCTCCCCCAATGAGCAGTTCTTC
-	-	TRBV6-6	TRBJ1-2	CASSSGQNYGYTF	TGTGCCAGCAGTTCTGGACAGAACTATGGCTACACCTTC
TRBD2	-	TRBV7-9	TRBJ2-7	CASSQPPGLAGPSYEQYF	TGTGCCAGCAGCCAACCCCCGGGGCTAGCGGGACCTTCCTACGAGCAGTACTTC
TRBD2	-	TRBV6-5	TRBJ2-1	CASSVSGGEYNEQFF	TGTGCCAGCAGCGTTAGCGGGGGCGAATACAATGAGCAGTTCTTC
TRBD1	-	TRBV19	TRBJ1-5	CASSMGQGNQPQHF	TGTGCCAGTAGTATGGGACAGGGCAATCAGCCCCAGCATTTT
TRBD1	-	TRBV5-1	TRBJ1-1	CASSLGYRGGMNTEAFF	TGCGCCAGCAGCTTGGGCTACAGGGGTGGAATGAACACTGAAGCTTTCTTT
-	-	TRBV5-1	TRBJ2-1	CASSPTDSYNEQFF	TGCGCCAGCAGCCCGACAGACTCCTACAATGAGCAGTTCTTC
-	-	TRBV11-1	TRBJ2-2	CASSLAGQGGTGELFF	TGTGCCAGCAGCTTAGCGGGGCAGGGGGGTACCGGGGAGCTGTTTTTT
TRBD2	-	TRBV4-3	TRBJ2-2	CASSQDRGLAGTGELFF	TGCGCCAGCAGCCAAGATAGGGGACTAGCGGGCACCGGGGAGCTGTTTTTT
-	-	TRBV19	TRBJ1-1	CASSGGADPNTEAFF	TGTGCCAGTAGTGGAGGGGCGGACCCGAACACTGAAGCTTTCTTT
TRBD1	-	TRBV5-1	TRBJ1-2	CASSGTGNANYGYTF	TGCGCCAGCAGCGGGACAGGGAATGCTAACTATGGCTACACCTTC
-	-	TRBV7-2	TRBJ1-1	CASSSSTTENTEAFF	TGTGCCAGCAGCTCGTCGACTACAGAGAACACTGAAGCTTTCTTT
-	-	TRBV6-5	TRBJ2-5	CASSYKSPRGETQYF	TGTGCCAGCAGTTACAAGAGTCCTCGGGGAGAGACCCAGTACTTC
TRBD2	-	TRBV23-1	TRBJ2-3	CASSQLLATSGTSTDTQYF	TGCGCCAGCAGTCAATTATTGGCCACTAGCGGAACTAGCACAGATACGCAGTATTTT
-	-	TRBV24-1	TRBJ2-5	CATSDPWGGQTQYF	TGTGCCACCAGTGATCCCTGGGGGGGGCAGACCCAGTACTTC
-	-	TRBV19	TRBJ2-4	CASHRGTSKNIQYF	TGTGCCAGTCATCGCGGGACATCCAAAAACATTCAGTACTTC
TRBD1	-	TRBV19	TRBJ1-2	CASSMEAHRGGYGYTF	TGTGCCAGTAGTATGGAGGCGCACAGGGGCGGCTATGGCTACACCTTC
-	once	TRBV12-3/TRBV12-4	TRBJ2-7	CASSHTEGYEQYF	TGTGCCAGCAGCCACACCGAAGGCTACGAGCAGTACTTC
-	once	TRBV19	TRBJ1-2	CASSILPTDNYGYTF	TGTGCCAGTAGTATACTACCGACAGATAACTATGGCTACACCTTC
-	-	TRBV4-1	TRBJ1-6	CASSPQGVGPSNSPLHF	TGCGCCAGCAGCCCACAGGGCGTGGGCCCTTCTAATTCACCCCTCCACTTT
-	once	TRBV11-2	TRBJ2-7	CASTPGLSYEQYF	TGTGCCAGCACCCCGGGCCTTTCCTACGAGCAGTACTTC
-	-	TRBV20-1	TRBJ1-6	CSASRGGGSYNSPLHF	TGCAGTGCTAGTCGCGGCGGAGGCTCCTATAATTCACCCCTCCACTTT
-	-	TRBV11-2	TRBJ1-1	CASSLDRNTEAFF	TGTGCCAGCAGCTTAGACAGGAACACTGAAGCTTTCTTT
-	-	TRBV5-6	TRBJ1-6	CASSLAVWGSPLHF	TGTGCCAGCAGCTTAGCCGTCTGGGGTTCACCCCTCCACTTT
-	-	TRBV11-2	TRBJ1-2	CASSFRTNGYTF	TGTGCCAGCAGCTTCCGGACAAATGGCTACACCTTC
-	-	TRBV5-1	TRBJ1-4	CASSLNQFLSPNEKLFF	TGCGCCAGCAGCCTCAACCAATTCTTAAGTCCTAATGAAAAACTGTTTTTT
-	few	TRBV6-2/TRBV6-3	TRBJ1-6	CASSYPDTGVGSPLHF	TGTGCCAGCAGTTACCCCGACACCGGAGTTGGTTCACCCCTCCACTTT
TRBD1	few	TRBV24-1	TRBJ2-7	CATSDYKKGAHEQYF	TGTGCCACCAGTGATTATAAAAAGGGGGCCCACGAGCAGTACTTC
-	-	TRBV6-5	TRBJ1-4	CASSLTNEKLFF	TGTGCCAGCAGCCTTACTAATGAAAAACTGTTTTTT
-	-	TRBV4-2	TRBJ1-2	CASSNDGGYYGYTF	TGTGCCAGCAGCAACGACGGTGGGTACTATGGCTACACCTTC
-	-	TRBV9	TRBJ1-6	CASSVADVTPGEPLHF	TGTGCCAGCAGCGTAGCGGATGTCACTCCGGGAGAACCCCTCCACTTT
TRBD2	-	TRBV19	TRBJ2-3	CASSISGSDADTQYF	TGTGCCAGTAGTATTAGCGGGAGTGATGCAGATACGCAGTATTTT
-	-	TRBV10-3	TRBJ2-1	CAIRQGTYNEQFF	TGTGCCATCAGACAGGGTACCTACAATGAGCAGTTCTTC